A single T cell receptor (beta chain) is shown here with its context. Its antigen is undetermined. Together with a sample-barcoded 5' primer, a J-beta primer mix was included in a second PCR lasting about 7 to 12 cycles. TCRdb passed the 5' RACE reads through MiXCR, listing each CDR3 protein once. Of approximately 1.5 million distinct CDR3 sequences in the sample, under 55% were seen once. This sample stems from a study of blood T cells in healthy people across ages. Study-wide results and limits: Diversity was higher, and naive CD4+ cells more numerous, in long-lived donors than in aged donors. Naive and antigen-experienced cells could not be conclusively compared, given unsorted PBMCs.

PBMCs, at least 6.5 million per sample, were isolated. The CDR3 sequence is 13 residues long. Germline assignment: CDR1 DFQATT and CDR2 SNEGSKA (reference sequence). Trimming took off 3 bases at V and 1 base at J, with 10 bases between the two ends. What was sequenced was blood. The sequence came from a woman under 30 in good health. This chain connects TRBV20-1 to TRBJ2-7; D is undetermined. DNA for the CDR3: TGCAGTGCTAGCTACCCCCCATCCTACGAGCAGTACTTC. Its protein is CSASYPPSYEQYF.